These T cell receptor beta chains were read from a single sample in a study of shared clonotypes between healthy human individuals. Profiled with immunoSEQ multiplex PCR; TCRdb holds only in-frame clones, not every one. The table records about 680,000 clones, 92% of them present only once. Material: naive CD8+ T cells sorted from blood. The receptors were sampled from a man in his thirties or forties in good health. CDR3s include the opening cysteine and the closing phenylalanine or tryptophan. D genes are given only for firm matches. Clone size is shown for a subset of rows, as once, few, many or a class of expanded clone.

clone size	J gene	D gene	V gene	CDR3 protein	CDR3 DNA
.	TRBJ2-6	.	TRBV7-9	CASRAGAGANVLTF	TGTGCCAGCAGGGCTGGGGCTGGGGCCAACGTCCTGACTTTC
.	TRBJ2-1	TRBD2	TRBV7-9	CASSLLASGKHSYNEQFF	TGTGCCAGCAGCTTATTGGCTAGCGGGAAGCACTCCTACAATGAGCAGTTCTTC
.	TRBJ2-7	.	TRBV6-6	CASKRRGPAYEQYF	TGTGCCAGCAAGCGGCGGGGACCAGCCTACGAGCAGTACTTC
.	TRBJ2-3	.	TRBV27	CASTTGTDTQYF	TGTGCCAGCACGACAGGCACAGATACGCAGTATTTT
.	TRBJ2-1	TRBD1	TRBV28	CASRLQGASYNEQFF	TGTGCCAGCAGGCTACAGGGGGCGAGTTACAATGAGCAGTTCTTC
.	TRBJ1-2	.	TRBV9	CASSVGGRPLYGYTF	TGTGCCAGCAGCGTAGGGGGTAGGCCACTCTATGGCTACACCTTC
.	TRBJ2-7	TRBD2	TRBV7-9	CASSLAAGGFYEQYF	TGTGCCAGCAGCTTAGCGGCGGGAGGTTTCTACGAGCAGTACTTC
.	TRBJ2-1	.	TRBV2	CASSEGRQTPNNEQFF	TGTGCCAGCAGTGAAGGGCGACAGACACCTAACAATGAGCAGTTCTTC
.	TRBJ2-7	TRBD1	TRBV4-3	CASSQRTGGIYEQYF	TGCGCCAGCAGCCAACGCACAGGGGGCATTTACGAGCAGTACTTC
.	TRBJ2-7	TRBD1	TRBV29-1	CSVRTGKHYEQYF	TGCAGCGTAAGGACAGGGAAACACTACGAGCAGTACTTC
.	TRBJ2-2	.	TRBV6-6	CASSYSIQRNTGELFF	TGTGCCAGCAGTTACTCGATACAGAGAAACACCGGGGAGCTGTTTTTT
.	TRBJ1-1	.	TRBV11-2	CASRTSKGDSKNTEAFF	TGTGCCAGCAGAACATCTAAGGGAGATAGTAAAAACACTGAAGCTTTCTTT
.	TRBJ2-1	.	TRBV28	CASSFWRGSYNEQFF	TGTGCCAGCAGTTTCTGGCGGGGCTCCTACAATGAGCAGTTCTTC
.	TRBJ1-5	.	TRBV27	CASSTGGSNQPQHF	TGTGCCAGCAGTACGGGGGGGAGCAATCAGCCCCAGCATTTT
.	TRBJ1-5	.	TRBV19	CASRNPRDQPQHF	TGTGCCAGTAGAAACCCCAGGGACCAGCCCCAGCATTTT
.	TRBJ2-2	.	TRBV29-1	CSVEAGGNSGELFF	TGCAGCGTTGAAGCGGGCGGGAACAGTGGGGAGCTGTTTTTT
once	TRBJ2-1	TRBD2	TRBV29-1	CSVEGLANHEQFF	TGCAGCGTTGAAGGACTAGCTAACCATGAGCAGTTCTTC
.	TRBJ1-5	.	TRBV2	CASSRTGYGQPQHF	TGTGCCAGCAGTCGGACGGGCTACGGTCAGCCCCAGCATTTT
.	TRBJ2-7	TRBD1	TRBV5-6	CASSSLDRGHLYEQYF	TGTGCCAGCAGCTCCTTGGACAGGGGACATCTCTACGAGCAGTACTTC
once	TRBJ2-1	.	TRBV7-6	CASSLLGDEQFF	TGTGCCAGCAGCTTACTCGGAGATGAGCAGTTCTTC
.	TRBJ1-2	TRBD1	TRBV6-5	CASSYSGTDYGYTF	TGTGCCAGCAGTTACTCCGGGACAGACTATGGCTACACCTTC
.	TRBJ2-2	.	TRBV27	CASSLAANSGELFF	TGTGCCAGCAGTTTAGCTGCTAACTCAGGGGAGCTGTTTTTT